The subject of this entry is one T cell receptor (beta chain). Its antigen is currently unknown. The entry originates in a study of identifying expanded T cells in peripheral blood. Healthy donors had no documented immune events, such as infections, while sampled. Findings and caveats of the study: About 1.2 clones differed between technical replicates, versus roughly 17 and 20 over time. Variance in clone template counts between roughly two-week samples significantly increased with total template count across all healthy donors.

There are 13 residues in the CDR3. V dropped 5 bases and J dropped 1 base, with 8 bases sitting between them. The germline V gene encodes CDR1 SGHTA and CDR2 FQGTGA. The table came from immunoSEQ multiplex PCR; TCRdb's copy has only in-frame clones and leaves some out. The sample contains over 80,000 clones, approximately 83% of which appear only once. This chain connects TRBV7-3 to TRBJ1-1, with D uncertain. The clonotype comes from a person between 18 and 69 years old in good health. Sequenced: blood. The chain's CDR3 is CASSPGPNTEAFF. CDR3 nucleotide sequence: TGTGCCAGCAGCCCAGGACCGAACACTGAAGCTTTCTTT. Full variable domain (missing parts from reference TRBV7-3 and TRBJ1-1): GAGVSQTPSNKVTEKGKYVELRCDPISGHTALYWYRQSLGQGPEFLIYFQGTGAADDSGLPNDRFFAVRPEGSVSTLKIQRTERGDSAVYLCASSPGPNTEAFFGQGTRLTVV.